Below are 27 T cell receptor beta chains sequenced from a single sample in a study of shared clonotypes between healthy human individuals. Sequenced by immunoSEQ multiplex PCR; TCRdb stores in-frame clones only, minus some. The sample includes fewer than 850,000 clones, 90% of them seen just once. The sequenced sample was memory CD8+ T cells from PBMCs. Sample subset: CD45RO+ cells pooled with CCR7-negative TemRA cells. These receptors all stem from a young man in good health. Some clones in this sample may be carry-over from other donors' samples.

This chain joins TRBV6-1 and TRBJ1-5, with a tentative D call TRBD1 (5 bases). This CDR3 contains 14 residues. V dropped 3 bases and J dropped 6 bases, with 12 bases sitting between them. Germline lookup yields CDR1 MNHNS and CDR2 SASEGT. The CDR3 coding sequence is TGTGCCAGCAGTGAGTTGGGGGGGGGTCAGCCCCAGCATTTT. This gives the protein CASSELGGGQPQHF.

The J gene is TRBJ2-4, the V gene TRBV6-6; D possibly corresponds to TRBD1 (6 bases). Deletions cut 6 bases from V and 4 bases from J, with 7 bases between. The CDR3 covers 12 residues. Germline V gives CDR1 MNHNY, CDR2 SVGAGI (reference sequence). CDR3: CASSDRKNIQYF. CDR3 coding DNA: TGTGCCAGCAGCGACAGGAAAAACATTCAGTACTTC.

J is TRBJ2-7 and V is TRBV27, with D unclear. CDR1 MNHEY and CDR2 SMNVEV come from the germline V gene (reference sequence). Trimming removed 1 base at V and 2 bases at J, with 3 bases between. This CDR3 is built from 12 residues. CDR3 in DNA: TGTGCCAGCAGTTTATTCGCCTACGAGCAGTACTTC. Protein: CASSLFAYEQYF.

The sample holds many counts of this clone. This same CDR3 is encoded by further DNA sequences in the sample. The V and J genes are TRBV6-1 and TRBJ1-1; weak D call: TRBD1 (6 bases). V dropped 7 bases and J dropped 0 bases, with 12 bases sitting between them. The CDR3 spans 14 residues. Germline V gene lookup returns CDR1 MNHNS and CDR2 SASEGT. The DNA for the CDR3 is TGTGCCAGCACCGCCAGGGGCATGAACACTGAAGCTTTCTTT. Protein sequence: CASTARGMNTEAFF.

Turning to this clone: Other DNA sequences in this sample translate to the same CDR3. The chain joins TRBV7-9 to TRBJ2-7; maybe TRBD1 (5 bases). CDR1 is SEHNR and CDR2 is FQNEAQ in the germline V gene (reference sequence). This CDR3 is 12 amino acids long. V was clipped by 5 bases and J by 7 bases, with 12 bases between them. The CDR3 reads CASSLRGNEQYF. CDR3 DNA: TGTGCCAGCAGCCTTAGGGGTAATGAGCAGTACTTC.

This sequence joins TRBV21-1 and TRBJ1-2; the table's D call, TRBD1, was not checked against the DNA. TRBV21-1 is flagged as a pseudogene. The CDR3 is 18 amino acids. The CDR3 nucleotides read TGTGCCAGCTTAATTGGGGTCCGGAAAAGGACAGGGATGTCTGACTACACCTTC. It encodes CASLIGVRKRTGMSDYTF.

This chain joins TRBV28 and TRBJ2-7; D is uncertain. CDR3 length: 12 residues. Trimming stripped 6 bases from V and 4 bases from J, with 10 bases between. Per the germline V gene, CDR1 is MDHEN and CDR2 is SYDVKM. The CDR3 loop reads CASSPPKYEQYF. The CDR3 DNA follows: TGTGCCAGCAGCCCACCTAAGTACGAGCAGTACTTC.

The genes are TRBV27 and TRBJ2-1, with TRBD2 identical over 11 bases. The CDR3 loop spans 15 amino acids. V shed 6 bases and J 3 bases; nucleotides not matched to a gene: 4. CDR1 is MNHEY and CDR2 is SMNVEV in the germline V gene (reference sequence). CDR3 loop: CASRQLAGDYNEQFF. The CDR3 nucleotides are TGTGCCAGCAGACAACTAGCGGGGGACTACAATGAGCAGTTCTTC.

The V call is TRBV5-8, the J call TRBJ2-3; D gene ambiguous. This CDR3 region has 10 residues. The V gene's germline CDR1 is SGHTS and CDR2 YDEGEE. Trimming pared 4 bases from V and 3 bases from J, leaving 0 bases between. In nucleotides, the CDR3 is TGTGCCAGCAGCACAGATACGCAGTATTTT. Encoded protein: CASSTDTQYF. Based on the CDR3 plus reference TRBV5-8 and TRBJ2-3, the full variable domain is EAGVTQSPTHLIKTRGQQATLRCSPISGHTSVYWYQQALGLGLQFLLWYDEGEERNRGNFPPRFSGRQFPNYSSELNVNALELEDSALYLCASSTDTQYFGPGTRLTVL.

This chain joins TRBV28 and TRBJ1-2; a weak D match, TRBD1 (5 bases). V gave up 1 base and J gave up 7 bases, with 13 bases separating them. This CDR3 region has 14 residues. CDR1 and CDR2 from the germline V gene are MDHEN and SYDVKM. CDR3 in DNA: TGTGCCAGCAGTTTATTGGCAGGGATTAGTGGCTACACCTTC. This codes for CASSLLAGISGYTF.

The V call is TRBV19, the J call TRBJ2-3; no firm D call. The CDR3 contains 14 residues. CDR1 is LNHDA and CDR2 is SQIVND in the germline V gene (reference sequence). Trimming left V 5 bases short and J 6 bases short, with 15 bases between. This chain's CDR3 is CASSPADPRDTQYF. In DNA, the CDR3 is TGTGCCAGTAGTCCGGCGGACCCGCGGGATACGCAGTATTTT.

The chain combines TRBV6-1 with TRBJ1-2; D possibly corresponds to TRBD1 (5 bases). V lost 3 bases to trimming and J lost 8 bases, with 13 bases between them. Germline V lookup: CDR1 MNHNS, CDR2 SASEGT. This CDR3 comprises 13 residues. This CDR3 reads CASSDTGVRGYTF. CDR3 DNA sequence: TGTGCCAGCAGTGATACGGGGGTTCGGGGCTACACCTTC.

The rearrangement joins TRBV28 to TRBJ1-2, with a tentative D call TRBD1 (5 bases). Germline assignment: CDR1 MDHEN and CDR2 SYDVKM. This CDR3 is built from 15 residues. V lost 1 base and J 4 bases, leaving 13 bases between the germline ends. CDR3 protein: CASSLSPGFRYGYTF. DNA for the CDR3: TGTGCCAGCAGTTTATCCCCAGGGTTTCGCTATGGCTACACCTTC.

This sequence joins TRBV4-2 and TRBJ1-1, with D perhaps matching TRBD1 (6 bases). The length of the CDR3 is 16 residues. The germline V gene encodes CDR1 LGHNA and CDR2 YNFKEQ. V lost 0 bases and J lost 0, with 11 bases in between. The CDR3 here is CASSQEVHRVNTEAFF. For the CDR3, the DNA is TGTGCCAGCAGCCAAGAGGTTCACAGGGTGAACACTGAAGCTTTCTTT.

This chain links TRBV27 with TRBJ2-7; D assignment may be TRBD1 or TRBD2 (5 bases each). This CDR3 spans 14 amino acids. Germline-derived CDR1 and CDR2 are MNHEY and SMNVEV (reference sequence). Trimming pared 8 bases from V and 2 bases from J, leaving 16 bases between. The DNA of the CDR3 is TGTGCCAGCCGCACCGGGGACCGCACCTACGAGCAGTACTTC. It encodes CASRTGDRTYEQYF.

V usage is TRBV2 and J usage is TRBJ1-5; D is unclear. The germline gives CDR1 SNHLY, CDR2 FYNNEI. The CDR3 is 15 residues long. V lost 5 bases and J lost 0, with 11 bases in between. CDR3 region: CASSLPDSSNQPQHF. CDR3 bases: TGTGCCAGCAGTCTCCCGGATAGTAGCAATCAGCCCCAGCATTTT. Supplemented by reference TRBV2 and TRBJ1-5, the full variable domain reads EPEVTQTPSHQVTQMGQEVILRCVPISNHLYFYWYRQILGQKVEFLVSFYNNEISEKSEIFDDQFSVERPDGSNFTLKIRSTKLEDSAMYFCASSLPDSSNQPQHFGDGTRLSIL.

This chain joins TRBV4-1 and TRBJ1-4; D is unresolved. Germline lookup yields CDR1 MGHRA and CDR2 YSYEKL. The CDR3 consists of 14 residues. V lost 5 bases and J lost 6, with 13 bases in between. The CDR3 spells CASSVLRPDEKLFF. CDR3 bases: TGCGCCAGCAGCGTCCTACGGCCAGATGAAAAACTGTTTTTT.

The gene calls are TRBV27 and TRBJ1-1; TRBD1 agrees at 8 bases. Germline CDR1 is MNHEY and CDR2 is SMNVEV (reference sequence). After removal of 2 bases from V and 6 bases from J, the junction contained 11 bases not matched to a gene. CDR3 length: 16 amino acids. The CDR3 region is CASSLRDFQGASEAFF. CDR3 DNA: TGTGCCAGCAGTTTACGGGACTTTCAGGGGGCCTCTGAAGCTTTCTTT.

The V and J genes are TRBV4-2 and TRBJ2-7, with 7 nucleotides matching TRBD2. Germline CDR1 is LGHNA and CDR2 is YNFKEQ. J gave up 2 bases and V 1 base, and 5 bases lay outside the gene matches. The CDR3 sequence is 15 residues long. In nucleotides, the CDR3 is TGTGCCAGCAGCCAAGGGGGGGGTCCCGCCTACGAGCAGTACTTC. Translated, it gives CASSQGGGPAYEQYF.

The rearrangement joins TRBV7-8 to TRBJ2-7; D gene unclear. Germline V lookup: CDR1 SGHVS, CDR2 FQNEAQ. The CDR3 length is 15 residues. Trimming pared 2 bases from V and 0 bases from J, leaving 11 bases between. In DNA form, the CDR3 reads TGTGCCAGCAGCTTACAACACCCGAGCTCCTACGAGCAGTACTTC. Protein sequence: CASSLQHPSSYEQYF.

The V gene is TRBV10-3, the J gene TRBJ1-2; D perhaps matches TRBD1 (5 bases). Germline V gene sequence: CDR1 ENHRY, CDR2 SYGVKD. This CDR3 is 14 amino acids long. Trimming removed 0 bases from V and 6 bases from J, with 11 bases in between. Here the CDR3 DNA reads TGTGCCATCAGTGAGTCCAGGGCCAGTGATGGCTACACCTTC. Its protein product is CAISESRASDGYTF.

In this sample, this clone turned up once. This chain joins TRBV28 and TRBJ2-7, with a tentative D call TRBD1 (6 bases). This CDR3 contains 15 residues. The ends were cut back, 6 bases at V and 4 bases at J, with 19 bases in the middle. Germline V gene data show CDR1 as MDHEN and CDR2 as SYDVKM. CDR3 sequence reads: CASSQNRALGYEQYF. CDR3 DNA: TGTGCCAGCAGCCAAAACAGGGCTCTTGGGTACGAGCAGTACTTC.

This clone was detected ten times or more. The sample has other DNA sequences that encode this CDR3 too. The chain is built from TRBV10-3 and TRBJ2-1; 7 bases map to TRBD2. Looked up from germline, CDR1 is ENHRY and CDR2 is SYGVKD. The trim removed 2 bases at V and 4 bases at J, leaving 2 bases unmatched. There are 14 residues in the CDR3. The CDR3 loop is CAISEGGSYNEQFF. For the CDR3, the DNA is TGTGCCATCAGTGAGGGCGGGAGTTACAATGAGCAGTTCTTC.

This chain's CDR3 is CASSETIAGGRSEQYF. DNA for the CDR3: TGCGCCAGCAGCGAAACAATAGCGGGAGGGCGGTCCGAGCAGTACTTC. This chain connects TRBV5-1 to TRBJ2-7; 11 nucleotides agree with TRBD2. V shed 4 bases and J 6 bases; nucleotides not matched to a gene: 12. Germline CDR1 is SGHRS and CDR2 is YFSETQ. CDR3 length: 16 amino acids.

The J gene is TRBJ1-1, the V gene TRBV5-6; D gene unclear. Germline CDR1 SGHDT, CDR2 YYEEEE. The CDR3 has 15 residues. V lost 0 bases and J lost 0, with 9 bases in between. CDR3 coding DNA: TGTGCCAGCAGCTTGGCGGCTAATCTGAACACTGAAGCTTTCTTT. It encodes CASSLAANLNTEAFF.

This clone has just one count. The chain couples TRBV27 to TRBJ1-1, with no clear D. This CDR3 has 14 residues. Germline CDR1 MNHEY, CDR2 SMNVEV (reference sequence). V gave up 6 bases and J gave up 5 bases, with 16 bases separating them. CDR3 sequence (DNA): TGTGCCAGCAGCCCGCGACATTCTTTAACTGAAGCTTTCTTT. This codes for CASSPRHSLTEAFF.

In its sample, this clone was seen once. This sequence joins TRBV2 and TRBJ1-2, with unresolved D. V was trimmed by 2 bases and J by 1 base, leaving 17 bases between them. Germline V gene data show CDR1 as SNHLY and CDR2 as FYNNEI. The CDR3 loop spans 17 amino acids. The chain's CDR3 is CASSELVQRAYNYGYTF. The CDR3, as DNA: TGTGCCAGCAGTGAACTGGTGCAGCGGGCCTATAACTATGGCTACACCTTC.